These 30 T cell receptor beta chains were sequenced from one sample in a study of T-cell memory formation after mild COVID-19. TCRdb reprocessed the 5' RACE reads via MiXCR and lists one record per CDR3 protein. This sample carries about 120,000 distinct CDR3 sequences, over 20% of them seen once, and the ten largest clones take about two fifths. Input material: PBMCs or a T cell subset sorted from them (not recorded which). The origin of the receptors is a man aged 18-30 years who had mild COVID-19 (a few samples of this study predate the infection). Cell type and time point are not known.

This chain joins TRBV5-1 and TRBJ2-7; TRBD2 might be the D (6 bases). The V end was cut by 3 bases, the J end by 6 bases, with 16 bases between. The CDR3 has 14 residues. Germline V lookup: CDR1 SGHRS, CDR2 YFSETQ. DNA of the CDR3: TGCGCCAGCAGCTGGGGGGAGTCTGACGGCGAGCAGTACTTC. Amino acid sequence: CASSWGESDGEQYF.

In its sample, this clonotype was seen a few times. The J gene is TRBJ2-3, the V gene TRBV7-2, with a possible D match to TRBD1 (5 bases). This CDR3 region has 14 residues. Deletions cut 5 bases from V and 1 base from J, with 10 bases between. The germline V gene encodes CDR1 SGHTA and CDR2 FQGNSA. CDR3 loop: CASSPTRGTDTQYF. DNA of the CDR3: TGTGCCAGCAGCCCTACCAGGGGCACAGATACGCAGTATTTT. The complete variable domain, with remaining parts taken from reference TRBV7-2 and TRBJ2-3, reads GAGVSQSPSNKVTEKGKDVELRCDPISGHTALYWYRQSLGQGLEFLIYFQGNSAPDKSGLPSDRFSAERTGGSVSTLTIQRTQQEDSAVYLCASSPTRGTDTQYFGPGTRLTVL.

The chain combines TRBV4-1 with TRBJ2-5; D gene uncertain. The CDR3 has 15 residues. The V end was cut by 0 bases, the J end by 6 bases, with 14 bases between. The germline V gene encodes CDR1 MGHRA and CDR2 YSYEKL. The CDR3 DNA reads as TGCGCCAGCAGCCAAGATCCGAGTGGGGAAAAGACCCAGTACTTC. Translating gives CASSQDPSGEKTQYF.

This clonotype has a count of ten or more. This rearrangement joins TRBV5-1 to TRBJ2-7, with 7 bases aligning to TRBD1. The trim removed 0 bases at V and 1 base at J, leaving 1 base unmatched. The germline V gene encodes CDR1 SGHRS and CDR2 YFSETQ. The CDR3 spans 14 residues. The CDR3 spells CASSLGQGSYEQYF. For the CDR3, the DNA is TGCGCCAGCAGCTTGGGACAGGGTTCCTACGAGCAGTACTTC.

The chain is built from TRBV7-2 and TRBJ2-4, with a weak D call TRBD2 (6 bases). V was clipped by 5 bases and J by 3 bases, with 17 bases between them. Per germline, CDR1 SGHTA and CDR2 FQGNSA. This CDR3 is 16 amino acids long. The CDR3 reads CASSPPRRRGKNIQYF. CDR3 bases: TGTGCCAGCAGCCCCCCCCGCCGGCGGGGCAAAAACATTCAGTACTTC.

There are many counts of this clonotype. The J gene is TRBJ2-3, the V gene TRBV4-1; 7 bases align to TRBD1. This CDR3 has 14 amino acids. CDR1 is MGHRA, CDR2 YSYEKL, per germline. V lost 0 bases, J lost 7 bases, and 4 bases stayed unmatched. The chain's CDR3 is CASSQETGLNTQYF. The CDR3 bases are TGCGCCAGCAGCCAAGAGACAGGGTTAAATACGCAGTATTTT.

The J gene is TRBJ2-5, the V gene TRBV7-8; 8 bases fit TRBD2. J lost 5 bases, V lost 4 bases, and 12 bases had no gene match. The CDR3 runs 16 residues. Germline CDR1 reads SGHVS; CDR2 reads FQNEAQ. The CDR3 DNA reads TGTGCCAGCAGCTGGGAGCCGGGACGCGGGGGGGAGACCCAGTACTTC. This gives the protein CASSWEPGRGGETQYF.

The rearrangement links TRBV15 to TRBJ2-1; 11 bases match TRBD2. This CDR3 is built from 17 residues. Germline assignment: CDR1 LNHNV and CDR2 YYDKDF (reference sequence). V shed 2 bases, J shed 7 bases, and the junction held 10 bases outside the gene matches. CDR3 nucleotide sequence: TGTGCCACCAGCAGAAAAATAGCGGGGGGGCCTTTGAATGAGCAGTTCTTC. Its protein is CATSRKIAGGPLNEQFF.

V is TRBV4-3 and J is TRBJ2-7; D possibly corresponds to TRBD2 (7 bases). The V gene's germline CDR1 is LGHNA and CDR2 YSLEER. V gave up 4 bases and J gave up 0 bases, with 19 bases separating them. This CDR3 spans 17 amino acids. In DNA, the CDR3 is TGCGCCAGCAGCCGAGGGGGTTCGGGAGGCGGCTCCTACGAGCAGTACTTC. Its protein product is CASSRGGSGGGSYEQYF.

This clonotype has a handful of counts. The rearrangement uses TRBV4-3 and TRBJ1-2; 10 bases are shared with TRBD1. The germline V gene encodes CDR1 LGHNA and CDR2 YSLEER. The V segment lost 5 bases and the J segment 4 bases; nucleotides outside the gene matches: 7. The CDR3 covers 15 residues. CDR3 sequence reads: CASSTGQGKGYGYTF. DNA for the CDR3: TGCGCCAGCAGCACGGGACAGGGGAAAGGCTATGGCTACACCTTC.

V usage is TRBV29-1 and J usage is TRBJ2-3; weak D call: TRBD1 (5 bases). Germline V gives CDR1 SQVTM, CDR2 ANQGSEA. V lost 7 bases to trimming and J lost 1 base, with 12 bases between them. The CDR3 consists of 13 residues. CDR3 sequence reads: CSAGSARTDTQYF. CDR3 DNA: TGCAGCGCAGGGTCGGCACGCACAGATACGCAGTATTTT.

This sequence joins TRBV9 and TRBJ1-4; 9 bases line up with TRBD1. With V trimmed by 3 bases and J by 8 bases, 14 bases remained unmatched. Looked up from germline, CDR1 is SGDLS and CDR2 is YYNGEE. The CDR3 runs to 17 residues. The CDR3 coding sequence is TGTGCCAGCAGCGGAGGGACAGGGAGGCGGTCTGACGAAAAACTGTTTTTT. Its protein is CASSGGTGRRSDEKLFF.

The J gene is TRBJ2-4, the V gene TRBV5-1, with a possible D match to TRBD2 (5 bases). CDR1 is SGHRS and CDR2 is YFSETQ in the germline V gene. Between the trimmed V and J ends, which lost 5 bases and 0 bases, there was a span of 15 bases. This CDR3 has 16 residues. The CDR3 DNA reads TGCGCCAGCAGTTCAGGCGGGTCCCTAGCCAAAAACATTCAGTACTTC. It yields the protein CASSSGGSLAKNIQYF.

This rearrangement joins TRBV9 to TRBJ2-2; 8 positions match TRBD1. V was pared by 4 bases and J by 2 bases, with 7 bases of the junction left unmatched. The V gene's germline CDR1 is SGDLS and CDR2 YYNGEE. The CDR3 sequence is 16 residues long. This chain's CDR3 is CASSHMTGANTGELFF. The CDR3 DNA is TGTGCCAGCAGCCACATGACAGGGGCTAACACCGGGGAGCTGTTTTTT. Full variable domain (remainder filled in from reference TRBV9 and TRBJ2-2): DSGVTQTPKHLITATGQRVTLRCSPRSGDLSVYWYQQSLDQGLQFLIQYYNGEERAKGNILERFSAQQFPDLHSELNLSSLELGDSALYFCASSHMTGANTGELFFGEGSRLTVL.

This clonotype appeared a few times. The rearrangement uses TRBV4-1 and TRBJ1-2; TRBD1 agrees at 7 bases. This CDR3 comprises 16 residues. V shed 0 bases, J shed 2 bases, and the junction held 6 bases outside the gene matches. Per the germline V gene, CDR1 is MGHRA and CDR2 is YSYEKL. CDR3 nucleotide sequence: TGCGCCAGCAGCCAAGATGGGGGACAGACGAACTATGGCTACACCTTC. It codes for CASSQDGGQTNYGYTF.

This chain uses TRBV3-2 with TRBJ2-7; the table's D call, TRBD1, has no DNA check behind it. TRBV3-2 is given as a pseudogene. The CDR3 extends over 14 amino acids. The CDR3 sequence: CASSPYPPAVEQYF. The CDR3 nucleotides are TGTGCCAGCAGCCCTTATCCCCCTGCGGTCGAGCAGTACTTC.

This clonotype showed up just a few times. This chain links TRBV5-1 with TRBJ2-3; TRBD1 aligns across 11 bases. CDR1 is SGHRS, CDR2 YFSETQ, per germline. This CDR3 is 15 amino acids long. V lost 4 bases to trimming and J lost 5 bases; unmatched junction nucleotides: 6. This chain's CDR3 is CASSMDRGLGDTQYF. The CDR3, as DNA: TGCGCCAGCAGCATGGACAGGGGGCTTGGAGATACGCAGTATTTT.

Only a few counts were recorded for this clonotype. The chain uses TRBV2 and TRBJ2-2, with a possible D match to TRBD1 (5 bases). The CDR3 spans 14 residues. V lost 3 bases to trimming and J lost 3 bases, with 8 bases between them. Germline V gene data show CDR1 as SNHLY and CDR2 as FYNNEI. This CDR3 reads CASSDRDYTGELFF. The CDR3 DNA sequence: TGTGCCAGCAGTGACAGGGATTACACCGGGGAGCTGTTTTTT.

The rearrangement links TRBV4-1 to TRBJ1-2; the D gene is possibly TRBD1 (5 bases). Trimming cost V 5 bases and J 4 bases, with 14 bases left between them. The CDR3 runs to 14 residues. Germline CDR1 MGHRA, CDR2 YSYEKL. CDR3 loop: CASSSAGGGYGYTF. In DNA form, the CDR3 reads TGCGCCAGCAGCAGCGCGGGGGGAGGCTATGGCTACACCTTC.

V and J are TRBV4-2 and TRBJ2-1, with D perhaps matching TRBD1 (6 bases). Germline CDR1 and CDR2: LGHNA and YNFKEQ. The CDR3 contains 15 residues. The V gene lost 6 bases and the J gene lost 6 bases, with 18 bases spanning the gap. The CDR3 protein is CASRVGRGYANEQFF. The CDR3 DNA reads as TGTGCCAGCAGGGTGGGCAGGGGATACGCCAATGAGCAGTTCTTC.

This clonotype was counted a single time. CDR3 loop: CASSYSTGGNEKLFF. DNA of the CDR3: TGTGCCAGCAGTTATTCTACAGGGGGAAATGAAAAACTGTTTTTT. V is TRBV6-5 and J is TRBJ1-4; 8 positions match TRBD1. The germline CDR1 and CDR2 sequences are MNHEY and SVGAGI. This CDR3 comprises 15 residues. V shed 3 bases, J shed 5 bases, and the junction held 5 bases outside the gene matches.

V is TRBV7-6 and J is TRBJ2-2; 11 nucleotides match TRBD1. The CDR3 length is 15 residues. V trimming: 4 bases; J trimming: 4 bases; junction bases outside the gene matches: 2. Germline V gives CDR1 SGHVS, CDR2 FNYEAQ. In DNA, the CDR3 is TGTGCCAGCAGCTCGGGACAGGGGGGCACCGGGGAGCTGTTTTTT. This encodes CASSSGQGGTGELFF.

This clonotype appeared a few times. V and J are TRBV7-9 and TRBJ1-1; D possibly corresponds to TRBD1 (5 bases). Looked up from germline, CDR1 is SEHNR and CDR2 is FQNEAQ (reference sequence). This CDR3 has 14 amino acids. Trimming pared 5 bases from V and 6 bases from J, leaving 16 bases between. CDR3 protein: CASSPVRTKAEAFF. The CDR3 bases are TGTGCCAGCAGCCCTGTCCGGACAAAGGCTGAAGCTTTCTTT.

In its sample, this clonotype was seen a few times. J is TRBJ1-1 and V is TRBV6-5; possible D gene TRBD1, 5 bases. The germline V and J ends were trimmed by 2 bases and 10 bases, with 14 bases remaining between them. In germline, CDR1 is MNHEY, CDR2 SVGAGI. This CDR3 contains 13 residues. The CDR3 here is CASSYDQGRIAFF. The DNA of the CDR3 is TGTGCCAGCAGTTACGACCAGGGCAGAATAGCTTTCTTT.

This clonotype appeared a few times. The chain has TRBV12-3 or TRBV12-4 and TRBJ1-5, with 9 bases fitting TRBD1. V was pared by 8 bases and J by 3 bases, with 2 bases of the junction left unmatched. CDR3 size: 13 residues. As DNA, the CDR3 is TGTGCCAGCGGGACAGGGTACAATCAGCCCCAGCATTTT. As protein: CASGTGYNQPQHF.

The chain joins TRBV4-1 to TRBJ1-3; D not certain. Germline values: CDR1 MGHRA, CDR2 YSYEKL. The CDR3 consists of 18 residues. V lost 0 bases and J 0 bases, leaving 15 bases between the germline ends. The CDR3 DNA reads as TGCGCCAGCAGCCAAGATTCCATCTCTATACGCTCTGGAAACACCATATATTTT. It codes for CASSQDSISIRSGNTIYF.

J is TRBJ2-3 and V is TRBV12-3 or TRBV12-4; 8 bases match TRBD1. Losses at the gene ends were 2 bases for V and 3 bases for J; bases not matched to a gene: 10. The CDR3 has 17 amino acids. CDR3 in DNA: TGTGCCAGCAGTTTAAGGTTAGGGCAGGGGGCTACAGATACGCAGTATTTT. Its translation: CASSLRLGQGATDTQYF.

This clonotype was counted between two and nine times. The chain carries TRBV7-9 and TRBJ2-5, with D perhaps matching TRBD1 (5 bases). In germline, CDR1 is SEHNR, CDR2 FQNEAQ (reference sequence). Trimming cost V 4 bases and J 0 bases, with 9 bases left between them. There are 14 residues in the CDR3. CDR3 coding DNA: TGTGCCAGCAGCTATGGACAAAACCAAGAGACCCAGTACTTC. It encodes CASSYGQNQETQYF.

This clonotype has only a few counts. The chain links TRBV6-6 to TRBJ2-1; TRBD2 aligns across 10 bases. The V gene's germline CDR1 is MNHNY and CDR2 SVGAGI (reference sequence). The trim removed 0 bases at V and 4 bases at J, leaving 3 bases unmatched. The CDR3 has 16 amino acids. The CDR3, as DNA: TGTGCCAGCAGTTACTCTATAGCGGGGGGTTACAATGAGCAGTTCTTC. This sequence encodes CASSYSIAGGYNEQFF.

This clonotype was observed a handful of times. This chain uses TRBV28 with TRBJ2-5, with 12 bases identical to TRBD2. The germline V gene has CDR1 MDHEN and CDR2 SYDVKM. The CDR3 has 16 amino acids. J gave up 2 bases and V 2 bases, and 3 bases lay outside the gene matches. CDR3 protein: CASSLPTSGGQETQYF. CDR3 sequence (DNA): TGTGCCAGCAGTTTACCGACTAGCGGGGGACAAGAGACCCAGTACTTC.